This entry features one TCR beta chain sequence. What it recognizes is unknown. This CDR3 is also generated by other DNA sequences in the sample. Each subset's genomic DNA was split evenly across several immunoSEQ plates. The data were produced by immunoSEQ multiplex PCR, yet TCRdb's version contains in-frame clones alone and is incomplete. The sample shows approximately 1.1 million clones, about 84% of them seen only once. The sample originates from a study of shared clonotypes between healthy human individuals. Study conclusions and caveats: Incomplete sequencing of sorted subsets was indicated by rarefaction despite large depth. For naive CD4 cells, roughly 5% of clonotypes were shared across a handful of donors.

This clonotype originated in a man younger than 35 in good health. Some clones in this sample may be carry-over from other donors' samples. What was sequenced was memory CD4+ T cells from PBMCs. The subset is: CD45RA-negative fraction.

The DNA for the CDR3 is TGCGCCAGCAGCAGTGGACAGATACAAGAGACCCAGTACTTC. Amino acids: CASSSGQIQETQYF. The chain uses TRBV5-1 and TRBJ2-5; tentative D call: TRBD1 (6 bases). Trimming shortened V by 4 bases and J by 2 bases, and 12 bases separated the two germline ends. The CDR3 loop spans 14 amino acids. The germline CDR1 and CDR2 sequences are SGHRS and YFSETQ.